The 2 T cell receptor beta chains in this list originate from one sample, sequenced in a study of blood T cell repertoires in COVID-19. Measured with immunoSEQ multiplex PCR; TCRdb has only the in-frame clones, and not every one. The sample includes around 180,000 clones, approximately 85% of them seen just once. Sample: peripheral blood. Receptors originate from a man aged 55 to 70 with acute or convalescent COVID-19.

The chain employs TRBV5-4 and TRBJ2-1; 11 positions agree with TRBD2. Germline loops: CDR1 SGHNT, CDR2 YYREEE (reference sequence). The CDR3 length is 15 residues. After removal of 4 bases from V and 6 bases from J, the junction contained 6 bases not matched to a gene. The CDR3 nucleotides are TGTGCCAGCAGCAGCACTAGCGGGGGCACCAATGAGCAGTTCTTC. This sequence encodes CASSSTSGGTNEQFF.

The chain uses TRBV19 and TRBJ1-5; D remains unclear. Germline loops: CDR1 LNHDA, CDR2 SQIVND (reference sequence). The CDR3 spans 13 residues. The V and J ends lost 5 bases and 10 bases respectively, with 15 bases between them. The CDR3 region has the DNA TGTGCCAGTAGTTGGGCAGGTCCCCCACCCCAGCATTTT. Translating it yields CASSWAGPPPQHF.